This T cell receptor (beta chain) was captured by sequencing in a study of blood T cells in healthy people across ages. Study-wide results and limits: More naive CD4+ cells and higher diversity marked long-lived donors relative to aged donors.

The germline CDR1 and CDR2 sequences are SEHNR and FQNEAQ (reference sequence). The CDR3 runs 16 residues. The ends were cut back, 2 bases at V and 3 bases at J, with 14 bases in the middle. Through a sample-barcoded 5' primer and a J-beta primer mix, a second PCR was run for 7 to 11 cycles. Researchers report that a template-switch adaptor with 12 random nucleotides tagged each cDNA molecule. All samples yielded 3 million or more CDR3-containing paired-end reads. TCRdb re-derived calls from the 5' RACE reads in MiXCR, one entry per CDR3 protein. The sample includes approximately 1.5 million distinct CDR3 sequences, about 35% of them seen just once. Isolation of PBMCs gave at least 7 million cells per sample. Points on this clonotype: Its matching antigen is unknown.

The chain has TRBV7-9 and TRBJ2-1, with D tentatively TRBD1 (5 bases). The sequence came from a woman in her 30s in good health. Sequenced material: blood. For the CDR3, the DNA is TGTGCCAGCAGCTTATTGGTCCCAGGGTACTACAATGAGCAGTTCTTC. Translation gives CASSLLVPGYYNEQFF. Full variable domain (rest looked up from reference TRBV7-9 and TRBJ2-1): DTGVSQNPRHKITKRGQNVTFRCDPISEHNRLYWYRQTLGQGPEFLTYFQNEAQLEKSRLLSDRFSAERPKGSFSTLEIQRTEQGDSAMYLCASSLLVPGYYNEQFFGPGTRLTVL.